This entry features one TCR beta chain sequence. Its antigen remains unknown. This specimen belongs to a study of OX40 agonist ivuxolimab in advanced cancers. Study-level information: Patients' therapy was ivuxolimab, an antibody that acts as an agonist of OX40 (CD134).

Study conclusions and caveats: CD8+ T cells averaged more expanded clones than CD4+.

Profiling relied on immunoSEQ multiplex PCR, and the TCRdb table lists in-frame clones only, not all of them. This table has around 60,000 clones, around 82% appearing once. The input for sequencing was CD4+ or CD8+ T cells sorted from blood, taken in a trial of the OX40 agonist ivuxolimab. This TCR came from an adult with an advanced solid tumor such as melanoma, head and neck, liver or kidney cancer.

CDR3 loop: CASSQGTSGMPEQYF. CDR3 sequence (DNA): TGTGCCAGCAGCCAAGGGACTAGCGGGATGCCGGAGCAGTACTTC. The rearrangement uses TRBV4-2 and TRBJ2-7, with 12 bases lining up with TRBD2. The CDR3 spans 15 residues. The germline gives CDR1 LGHNA, CDR2 YNFKEQ. V shed 1 base, J shed 7 bases, and the junction held 5 bases outside the gene matches.